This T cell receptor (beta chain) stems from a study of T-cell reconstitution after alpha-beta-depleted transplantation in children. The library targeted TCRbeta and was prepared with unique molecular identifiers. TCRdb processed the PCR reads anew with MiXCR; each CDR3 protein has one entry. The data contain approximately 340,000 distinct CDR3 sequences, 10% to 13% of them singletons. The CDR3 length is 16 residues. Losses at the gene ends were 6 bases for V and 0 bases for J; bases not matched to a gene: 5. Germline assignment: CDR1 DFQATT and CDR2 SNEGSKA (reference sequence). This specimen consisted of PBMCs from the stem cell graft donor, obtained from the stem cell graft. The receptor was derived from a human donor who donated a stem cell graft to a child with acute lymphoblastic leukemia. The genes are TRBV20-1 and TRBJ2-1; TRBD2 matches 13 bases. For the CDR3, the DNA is TGCAGTGCCCCCGGACTAGCGGGAGTCTCCTACAATGAGCAGTTCTTC. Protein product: CSAPGLAGVSYNEQFF.